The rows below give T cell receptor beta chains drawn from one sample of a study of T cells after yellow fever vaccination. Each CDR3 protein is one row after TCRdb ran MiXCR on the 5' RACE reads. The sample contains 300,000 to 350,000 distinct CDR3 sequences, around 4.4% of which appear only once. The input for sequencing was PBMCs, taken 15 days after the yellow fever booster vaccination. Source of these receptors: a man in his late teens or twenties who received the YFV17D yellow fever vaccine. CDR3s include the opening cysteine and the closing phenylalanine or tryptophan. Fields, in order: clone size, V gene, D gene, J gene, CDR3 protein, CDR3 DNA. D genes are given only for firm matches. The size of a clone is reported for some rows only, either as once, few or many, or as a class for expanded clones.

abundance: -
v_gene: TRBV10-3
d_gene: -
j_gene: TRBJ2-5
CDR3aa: CATGLGIETQYF
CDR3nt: TGTGCCACGGGACTCGGCATCGAGACCCAGTACTTC

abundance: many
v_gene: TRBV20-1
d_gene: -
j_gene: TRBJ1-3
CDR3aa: CSASTGGNTIYF
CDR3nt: TGCAGTGCCTCTACGGGGGGAAACACCATATATTTT

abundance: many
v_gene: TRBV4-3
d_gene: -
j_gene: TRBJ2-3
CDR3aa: CASSQVTGRTDTQYF
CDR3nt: TGCGCCAGCAGCCAAGTTACAGGCCGCACAGATACGCAGTATTTT

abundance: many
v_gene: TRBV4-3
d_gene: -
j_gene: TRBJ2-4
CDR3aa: CASSQDVLAGGNIQYF
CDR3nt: TGCGCCAGCAGCCAAGATGTCCTAGCTGGGGGAAACATTCAGTACTTC

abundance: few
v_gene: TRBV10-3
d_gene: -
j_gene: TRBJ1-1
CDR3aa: CAIRGPNEAFF
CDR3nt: TGTGCCATCAGGGGCCCCAATGAAGCTTTCTTT

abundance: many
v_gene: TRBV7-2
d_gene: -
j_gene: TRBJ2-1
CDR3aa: CASSRGGGKYNEQFF
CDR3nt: TGTGCCAGCAGCCGCGGGGGCGGGAAATACAATGAGCAGTTCTTC

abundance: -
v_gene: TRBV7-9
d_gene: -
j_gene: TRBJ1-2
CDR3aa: CASSYTGYYGYTF
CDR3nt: TGTGCCAGCAGCTACACAGGGTATTATGGCTACACCTTC

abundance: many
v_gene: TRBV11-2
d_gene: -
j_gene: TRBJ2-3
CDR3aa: CASSPLGGRGTQYF
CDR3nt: TGTGCCAGCAGTCCTCTAGGGGGACGTGGTACGCAGTATTTT

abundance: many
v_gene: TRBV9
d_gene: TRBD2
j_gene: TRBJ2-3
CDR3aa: CASSARLAGGGTQYF
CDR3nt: TGTGCCAGCAGCGCCAGACTAGCGGGGGGTGGTACGCAGTATTTT

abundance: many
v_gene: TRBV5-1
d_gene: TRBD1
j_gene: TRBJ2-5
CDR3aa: CASSPGQTLTIQETQYF
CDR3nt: TGCGCCAGCAGCCCGGGACAGACCCTAACTATACAAGAGACCCAGTACTTC

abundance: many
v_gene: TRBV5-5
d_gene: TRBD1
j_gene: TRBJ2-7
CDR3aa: CASSLTANTGVREQYF
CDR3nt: TGTGCCAGCAGCTTGACCGCAAACACAGGGGTACGAGAGCAGTACTTC

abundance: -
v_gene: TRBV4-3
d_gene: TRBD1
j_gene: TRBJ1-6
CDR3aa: CASSQDGTENSPLHF
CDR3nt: TGCGCCAGCAGCCAAGATGGGACAGAGAATTCACCCCTCCACTTT

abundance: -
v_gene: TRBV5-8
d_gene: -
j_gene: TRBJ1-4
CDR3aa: CASSSSGIPNEKLFF
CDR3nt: TGTGCCAGCAGTAGCTCAGGCATTCCTAATGAAAAACTGTTTTTT

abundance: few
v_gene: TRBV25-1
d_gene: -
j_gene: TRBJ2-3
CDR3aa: CASRGPPSLLTDTQYF
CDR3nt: TGTGCCAGCAGGGGCCCCCCCTCTTTGCTCACAGATACGCAGTATTTT

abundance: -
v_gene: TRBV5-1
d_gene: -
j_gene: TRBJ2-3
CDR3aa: CASRQGLGLEYTQYF
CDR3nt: TGCGCCAGCAGACAAGGACTGGGGTTGGAATATACGCAGTATTTT

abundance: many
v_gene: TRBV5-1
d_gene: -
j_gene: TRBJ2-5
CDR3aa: CASSLGGSVEETQYF
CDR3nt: TGCGCCAGCAGCTTGGGGGGATCGGTGGAGGAGACCCAGTACTTC

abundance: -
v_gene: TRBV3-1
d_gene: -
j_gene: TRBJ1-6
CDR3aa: CASSRRAGFNSPLHF
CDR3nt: TGTGCCAGCAGCCGCAGGGCCGGGTTTAATTCACCCCTCCACTTT

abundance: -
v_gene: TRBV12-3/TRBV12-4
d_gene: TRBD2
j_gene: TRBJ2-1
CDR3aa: CASSLAGVGHNEQFF
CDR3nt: TGTGCCAGCAGTCTAGCGGGGGTGGGGCACAATGAGCAGTTCTTC

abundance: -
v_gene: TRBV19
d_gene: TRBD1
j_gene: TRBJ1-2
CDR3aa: CASSGQLMTNYGYTF
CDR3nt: TGTGCCAGTTCGGGACAGCTTATGACTAACTATGGCTACACCTTC

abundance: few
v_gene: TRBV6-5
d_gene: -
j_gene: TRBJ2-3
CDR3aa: CASSLRDPSTDTQYF
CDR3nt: TGTGCCAGCAGCCTCCGGGACCCTAGCACAGATACGCAGTATTTT

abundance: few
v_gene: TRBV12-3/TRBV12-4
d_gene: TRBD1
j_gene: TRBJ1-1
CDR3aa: CASSLRASGGPEAFF
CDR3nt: TGTGCCAGCAGTTTAAGGGCGTCAGGGGGCCCTGAAGCTTTCTTT

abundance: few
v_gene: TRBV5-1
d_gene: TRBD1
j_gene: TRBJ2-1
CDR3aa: CASSVGQGAIDEQFF
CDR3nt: TGCGCCAGCAGCGTGGGACAGGGGGCGATCGATGAGCAGTTCTTC

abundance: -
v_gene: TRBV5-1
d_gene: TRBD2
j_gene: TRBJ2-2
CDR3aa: CASSLGSGGPNTGELFF
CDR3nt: TGCGCCAGCAGCTTGGGTAGCGGGGGACCAAACACCGGGGAGCTGTTTTTT

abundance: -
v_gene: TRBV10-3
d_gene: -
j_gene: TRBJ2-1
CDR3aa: CAISGDNEQFF
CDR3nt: TGTGCCATCAGTGGAGACAATGAGCAGTTCTTC

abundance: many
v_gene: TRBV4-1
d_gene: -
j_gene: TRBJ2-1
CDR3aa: CASSQGSREQFF
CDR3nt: TGCGCCAGCAGCCAAGGCTCTCGGGAGCAGTTCTTC

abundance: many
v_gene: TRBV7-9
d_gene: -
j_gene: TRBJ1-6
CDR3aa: CASSPGTSRSSYNSPLHF
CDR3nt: TGTGCCAGCAGCCCCGGGACTAGCCGTAGCTCCTATAATTCACCCCTCCACTTT

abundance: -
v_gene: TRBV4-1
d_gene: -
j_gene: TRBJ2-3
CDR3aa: CASSQEGAGDTQYF
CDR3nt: TGCGCCAGCAGCCAAGAAGGGGCGGGAGATACGCAGTATTTT

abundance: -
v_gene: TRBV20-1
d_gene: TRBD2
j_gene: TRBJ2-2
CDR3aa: CSAPRTSGNTGELFF
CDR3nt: TGCAGTGCGCCAAGGACTAGCGGTAACACCGGGGAGCTGTTTTTT

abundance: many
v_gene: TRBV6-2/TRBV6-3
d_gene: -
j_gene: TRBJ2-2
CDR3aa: CASSYSGTYQNTGELFF
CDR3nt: TGTGCCAGCAGTTACTCGGGGACATATCAGAACACCGGGGAGCTGTTTTTT

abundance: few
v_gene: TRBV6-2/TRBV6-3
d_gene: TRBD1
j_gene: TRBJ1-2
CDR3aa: CASSYRVDRESYTF
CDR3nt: TGTGCCAGCAGTTACCGAGTGGACAGGGAGAGCTACACCTTC

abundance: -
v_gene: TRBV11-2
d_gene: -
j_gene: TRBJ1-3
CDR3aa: CASSPRRVHSGNTIYF
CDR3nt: TGTGCCAGCAGCCCAAGGCGGGTGCACTCTGGAAACACCATATATTTT

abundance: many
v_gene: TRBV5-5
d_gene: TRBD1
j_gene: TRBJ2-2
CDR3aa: CASSLRQGAITGELFF
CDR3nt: TGTGCCAGCAGCTTGCGGCAGGGGGCCATCACCGGGGAGCTGTTTTTT

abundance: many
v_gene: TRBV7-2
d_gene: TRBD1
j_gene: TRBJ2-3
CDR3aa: CASSRDRQRGDTQYF
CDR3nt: TGTGCCAGCAGCCGGGACAGGCAAAGAGGGGATACGCAGTATTTT

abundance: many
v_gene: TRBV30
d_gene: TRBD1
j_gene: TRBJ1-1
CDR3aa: CAWARGRGTEAFF
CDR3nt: TGTGCCTGGGCGAGGGGGCGAGGCACTGAAGCTTTCTTT

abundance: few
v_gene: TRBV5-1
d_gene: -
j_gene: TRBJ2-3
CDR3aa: CASSLSASQDTQYF
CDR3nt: TGCGCCAGCAGCTTGTCGGCCTCCCAAGATACGCAGTATTTT

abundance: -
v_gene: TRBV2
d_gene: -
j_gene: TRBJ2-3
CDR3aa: CASSTPLGSADTQYF
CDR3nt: TGTGCCAGCTCGACTCCACTGGGGTCGGCAGATACGCAGTATTTT

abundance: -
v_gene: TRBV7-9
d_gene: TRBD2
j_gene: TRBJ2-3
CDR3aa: CASSPLLAGGRDTQYF
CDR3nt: TGTGCCAGCAGCCCCTTACTAGCGGGGGGACGAGATACGCAGTATTTT

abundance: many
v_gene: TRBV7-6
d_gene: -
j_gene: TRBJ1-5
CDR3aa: CASSPGTLGRHQPQHF
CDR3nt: TGTGCCAGCAGCCCAGGGACCCTCGGACGGCATCAGCCCCAGCATTTT

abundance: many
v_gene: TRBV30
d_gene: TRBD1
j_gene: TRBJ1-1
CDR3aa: CAWSAYRQGTEAFF
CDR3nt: TGTGCCTGGAGTGCATACAGACAGGGGACCGAAGCTTTCTTT

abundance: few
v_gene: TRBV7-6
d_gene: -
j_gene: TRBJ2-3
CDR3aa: CASSSPGRAAWDSYRTDTQYF
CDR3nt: TGTGCCAGCAGCTCCCCCGGTCGGGCGGCATGGGACTCTTACCGAACAGATACGCAGTATTTT

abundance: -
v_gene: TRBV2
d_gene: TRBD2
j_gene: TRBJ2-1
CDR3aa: CASSRLAGDSYNEQFF
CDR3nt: TGTGCCAGCAGTAGACTAGCGGGGGATTCCTACAATGAGCAGTTCTTC

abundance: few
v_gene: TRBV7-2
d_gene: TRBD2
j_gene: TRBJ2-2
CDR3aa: CASSPPSGVSGELFF
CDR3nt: TGTGCCAGCAGCCCCCCTAGCGGGGTATCCGGGGAGCTGTTTTTT

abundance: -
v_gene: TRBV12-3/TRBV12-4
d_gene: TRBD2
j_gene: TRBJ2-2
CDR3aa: CASSPSGGTGELFF
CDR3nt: TGTGCCAGCAGTCCCAGCGGGGGCACCGGGGAGCTGTTTTTT

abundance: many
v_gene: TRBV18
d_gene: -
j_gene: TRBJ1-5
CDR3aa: CASSPKGGPGQPQHF
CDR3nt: TGTGCCAGCTCACCTAAAGGGGGACCGGGTCAGCCCCAGCATTTT

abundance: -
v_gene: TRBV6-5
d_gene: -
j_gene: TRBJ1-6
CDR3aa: CASSPHGIKSPLHF
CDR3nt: TGTGCCAGCAGCCCACACGGGATTAAGTCACCCCTCCACTTT

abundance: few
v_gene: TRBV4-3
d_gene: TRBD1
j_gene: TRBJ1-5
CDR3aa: CASSRRQGQPQHF
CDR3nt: TGCGCCAGCAGCCGCCGACAGGGTCAGCCCCAGCATTTT

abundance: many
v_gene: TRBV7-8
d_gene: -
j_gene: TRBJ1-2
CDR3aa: CASSLRGAGSGYTF
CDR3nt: TGTGCCAGCAGCTTACGAGGGGCTGGATCCGGCTACACCTTC

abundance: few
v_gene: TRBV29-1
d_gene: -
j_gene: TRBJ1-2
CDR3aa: CSVRQGVGSYTF
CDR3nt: TGCAGCGTTCGTCAGGGAGTAGGAAGCTACACCTTC

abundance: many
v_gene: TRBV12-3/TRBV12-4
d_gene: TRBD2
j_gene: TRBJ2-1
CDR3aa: CASRPPTSGGYNEQFF
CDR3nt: TGTGCCAGCAGACCTCCGACTAGCGGGGGATACAATGAGCAGTTCTTC

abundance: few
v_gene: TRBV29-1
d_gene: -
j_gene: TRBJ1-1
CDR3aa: CSVEGPGRNTEAFF
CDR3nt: TGCAGCGTTGAAGGCCCGGGACGGAACACTGAAGCTTTCTTT

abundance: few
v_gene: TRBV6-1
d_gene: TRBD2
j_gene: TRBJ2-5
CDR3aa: CASSYTSGGSYQETQYF
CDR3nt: TGTGCCAGCAGCTATACTAGCGGGGGTTCGTACCAAGAGACCCAGTACTTC

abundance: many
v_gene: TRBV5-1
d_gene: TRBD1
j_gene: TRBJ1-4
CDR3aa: CASSLGQGSNEKLFF
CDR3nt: TGCGCCAGCAGCTTGGGACAGGGGAGCAATGAAAAACTGTTTTTT

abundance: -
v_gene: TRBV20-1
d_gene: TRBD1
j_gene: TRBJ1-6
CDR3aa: CSATTGGKESPLHF
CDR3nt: TGCAGTGCTACCACAGGGGGAAAAGAATCACCCCTCCACTTT

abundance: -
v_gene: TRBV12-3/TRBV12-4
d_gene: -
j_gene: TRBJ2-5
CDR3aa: CASSITSTQETQYF
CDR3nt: TGTGCCAGCAGTATTACTAGCACACAAGAGACCCAGTACTTC